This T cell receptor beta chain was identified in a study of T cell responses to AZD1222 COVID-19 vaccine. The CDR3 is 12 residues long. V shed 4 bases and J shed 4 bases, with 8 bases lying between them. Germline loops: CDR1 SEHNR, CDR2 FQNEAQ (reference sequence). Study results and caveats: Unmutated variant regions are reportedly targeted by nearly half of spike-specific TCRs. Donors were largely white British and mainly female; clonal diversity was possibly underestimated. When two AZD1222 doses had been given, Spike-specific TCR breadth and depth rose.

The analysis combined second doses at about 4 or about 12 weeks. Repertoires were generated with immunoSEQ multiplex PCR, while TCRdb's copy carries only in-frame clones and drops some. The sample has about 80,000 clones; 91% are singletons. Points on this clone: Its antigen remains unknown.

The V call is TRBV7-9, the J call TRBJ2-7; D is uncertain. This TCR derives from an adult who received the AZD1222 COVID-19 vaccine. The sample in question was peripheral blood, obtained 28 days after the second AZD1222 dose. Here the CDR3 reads CASSSSPYEQYF. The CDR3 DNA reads TGTGCCAGCAGCTCCTCCCCGTACGAGCAGTACTTC. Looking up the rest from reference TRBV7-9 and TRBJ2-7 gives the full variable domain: DTGVSQNPRHKITKRGQNVTFRCDPISEHNRLYWYRQTLGQGPEFLTYFQNEAQLEKSRLLSDRFSAERPKGSFSTLEIQRTEQGDSAMYLCASSSSPYEQYFGPGTRLTVT.